This passage covers 17 T cell receptor beta chains from one sample sequenced in a study of blood T cells in healthy people across ages. Sample-barcoded 5' priming and a J-beta primer mix drove a second PCR of roughly 7 to 11 cycles. A single record per CDR3 protein comes from TCRdb applying MiXCR to the 5' RACE reads. Altogether 730,000 or so distinct CDR3 sequences are present, approximately 39% being singletons, with the ten largest covering 20% to 25%. Material for sequencing was blood. The receptors derive from a woman aged 55-70 years in good health.

For this clonotype: One end of the junction is discordant with germline, which a read error may explain. The J gene is TRBJ2-3, the V gene TRBV5-1; 9 nucleotides agree with TRBD2. Germline assignment: CDR1 SGHRS and CDR2 YFSETQ. This CDR3 contains 16 residues. The CDR3 region is CASGFGPAGGADTQYF. Here the CDR3 DNA reads TGCGCCAGCGGCTTTGGACCAGCGGGAGGTGCAGATACGCAGTATTTT.

This clonotype was observed a single time. The chain couples TRBV12-3 or TRBV12-4 to TRBJ1-1; D not certain. The V gene lost 2 bases and the J gene lost 0 bases, with 10 bases spanning the gap. The CDR3 runs to 15 residues. CDR3 DNA: TGTGCCAGCAGTTTACACCAGGATATGAACACTGAAGCTTTCTTT. Its translation: CASSLHQDMNTEAFF.

Concerning this clonotype: The CDR3 ends on some other residue instead of the conserved phenylalanine or tryptophan, so this is likely a read error. J is TRBJ2-1 and V is TRBV5-1; the D gene could be TRBD1 or TRBD2 (5 bases each). The V end lost 5 bases, the J end lost 7 bases, and 10 bases lay between the germline ends. This CDR3 is 12 amino acids long. Germline CDR1 and CDR2: SGHRS and YFSETQ. Written as DNA, the CDR3 is TGCGCCAGCAGAGGGGACGATAATGAGCAGTTCTTA. It translates to CASRGDDNEQFL.

This clonotype was seen more than once but under ten times. The CDR3 is CASSLIRQETQYF. CDR3 in DNA: TGTGCCAGCAGCTTAATTCGGCAAGAGACCCAGTACTTC. This rearrangement joins TRBV7-2 to TRBJ2-5; D uncertain. Trimming shortened V by 2 bases and J by 2 bases, and 6 bases separated the two germline ends. This CDR3 is built from 13 residues. Germline loops: CDR1 SGHTA, CDR2 FQGNSA.

This clonotype appeared a few times. One junction end disagrees with the germline gene, perhaps due to a read error. The rearrangement joins TRBV5-1 to TRBJ1-5, with 10 bases fitting TRBD1. This CDR3 spans 15 amino acids. Germline CDR1 and CDR2: SGHRS and YFSETQ. The CDR3 is CASSLGGQGNQPQHF. In DNA, the CDR3 is TGTGCCAGCAGCTTAGGGGGACAGGGGAATCAGCCCCAGCATTTT. Filled out from reference TRBV5-1 and TRBJ1-5, the complete variable domain reads KAGVTQTPRYLIKTRGQQVTLSCSPISGHRSVSWYQQTPGQGLQFLFEYFSETQRNKGNFPGRFSGRQFSNSRSEMNVSTLELGDSALYLCASSLGGQGNQPQHFGDGTRLSIL.

The chain has TRBV7-2 and TRBJ2-1, with 11 bases aligning to TRBD2. The V segment lost 5 bases and the J segment 9 bases; nucleotides outside the gene matches: 12. CDR1 is SGHTA, CDR2 FQGNSA, per germline. This CDR3 region has 16 residues. The chain's CDR3 is CASSPRLAGGRSEQFF. In DNA form, the CDR3 reads TGTGCCAGCAGCCCCCGGCTAGCGGGAGGCCGTAGTGAGCAGTTCTTC.

V and J are TRBV5-1 and TRBJ2-7; TRBD2 might be the D (5 bases). Trimming pared 3 bases from V and 4 bases from J, leaving 17 bases between. The CDR3 covers 15 residues. Germline V lookup: CDR1 SGHRS, CDR2 YFSETQ. The CDR3 reads CASSYGVGVLYEQYF. The CDR3 DNA is TGCGCCAGCAGCTATGGCGTCGGGGTCTTGTACGAGCAGTACTTC.

This clonotype was seen repeatedly, ten times or more. The genes are TRBV12-3 or TRBV12-4 and TRBJ2-7; 12 bases fit TRBD2. Trimming cost V 6 bases and J 2 bases; bases outside gene matches: 5. The CDR3 extends over 15 amino acids. CDR3 region: CASRPGLAGPYEQYF. For the CDR3, the DNA is TGTGCCAGCAGGCCAGGACTAGCGGGGCCCTACGAGCAGTACTTC.

Points on this clonotype: A much bigger clone sits one base away, suggesting this may be a read error. The V call is TRBV5-1, the J call TRBJ2-7, with TRBD2 matching 10 bases. Trimming took 0 bases from V and 9 from J; bases not matched to a gene: 6. Germline values: CDR1 SGHRS, CDR2 YFSETQ. The CDR3 has 14 residues. CDR3 loop: CASSLGPSGSGQYF. The CDR3 DNA reads as TGCGCCAGCAGCTTGGGGCCTAGCGGGAGTGGGCAGTACTTC.

The chain links TRBV6-5 to TRBJ2-7; 7 bases are shared with TRBD2. The DNA end favors TRBJ2-5, so the J call may be wrong. This CDR3 has 16 amino acids. The germline V gene has CDR1 MNHEY and CDR2 SVGAGI. CDR3 loop: CASSYVAGGLQGTQYF. CDR3 nucleotides: TGTGCCAGCAGTTACGTAGCGGGTGGACTCCAGGGGACCCAGTACTTC.

In this sample, this clonotype turned up a few times. This chain links TRBV6-5 with TRBJ2-7, with D perhaps given as TRBD1 or TRBD2 (5 bases each). CDR3 length: 13 residues. The V gene's germline CDR1 is MNHEY and CDR2 SVGAGI. V shed 5 bases and J shed 4 bases, with 12 bases lying between them. The CDR3: CASSASREYEQYF. The CDR3 coding sequence is TGTGCCAGCAGTGCCTCCAGGGAGTACGAGCAGTACTTC.

The chain joins TRBV5-1 to TRBJ2-4, with 7 bases fitting TRBD1. The end of the DNA fits TRBJ2-7 better, so the J call may be wrong. This CDR3 has 14 residues. Germline V gene lookup returns CDR1 SGHRS and CDR2 YFSETQ. CDR3: CASSMGGQDYEQYF. The CDR3 DNA follows: TGCGCCAGCAGCATGGGCGGACAGGACTACGAGCAGTACTTC.

The rearrangement links TRBV3-1 to TRBJ1-4; TRBD1 aligns across 8 bases. The J segment lost 6 bases and the V segment lost 6 bases, leaving 6 bases of the junction unmatched. The CDR3 is made up of 14 amino acids. Per germline, CDR1 LGHDT and CDR2 YNNKEL (reference sequence). The CDR3 DNA reads as TGTGCCAGCAGTTCCAGGGGGCTTGATGAAAAACTGTTTTTT. This encodes CASSSRGLDEKLFF.

This chain links TRBV7-3 with TRBJ2-1, with 12 bases fitting TRBD2. With 7 bases clipped from V and 5 bases from J, the junction kept 12 bases outside the gene matches. Germline CDR1 SGHTA, CDR2 FQGTGA. The CDR3 is 17 residues long. The CDR3 protein is CASNSSRLAGVNNEQFF. The CDR3 nucleotides read TGTGCCAGCAACTCCTCTCGACTAGCGGGAGTTAACAATGAGCAGTTCTTC.

This clonotype was counted between two and nine times. The chain employs TRBV28 and TRBJ2-3; no clear D gene. V gave up 7 bases and J gave up 6 bases, with 11 bases separating them. Germline V gene sequence: CDR1 MDHEN, CDR2 SYDVKM. The CDR3 is 12 residues long. DNA of the CDR3: TGTGCCAGCATATCGGTTGGGGATACGCAGTATTTT. Residues: CASISVGDTQYF.

This sequence joins TRBV30 and TRBJ1-2, with D possibly TRBD1 on 6 matching bases. Germline CDR1 and CDR2: GTSNPN and SVGIG (reference sequence). This CDR3 spans 14 amino acids. V was trimmed by 0 bases and J by 4 bases, leaving 12 bases between them. The CDR3, as DNA: TGTGCCTGGAGTGTACTTGGGGGGCCCTATGGCTACACCTTC. Protein: CAWSVLGGPYGYTF. Full variable domain (rest looked up from reference TRBV30 and TRBJ1-2): SQTIHQWPATLVQPVGSPLSLECTVEGTSNPNLYWYRQAAGRGLQLLFYSVGIGQISSEVPQNLSASRPQDRQFILSSKKLLLSDSGFYLCAWSVLGGPYGYTFGSGTRLTVV.

V gene TRBV5-1 combines with J gene TRBJ2-4; D uncertain. TRBJ2-7 explains the end of the DNA better; the J call may be wrong. The germline gives CDR1 SGHRS, CDR2 YFSETQ. CDR3 length: 13 amino acids. As DNA, the CDR3 is TGCGCCAGCAGCTTGTTAACCGTGGCCGAGCAGTACTTC. Residues: CASSLLTVAEQYF.